This T cell receptor (beta chain) was found in a study of blood T cells in healthy people across ages. Study context: Researchers report that template switching captured about one barcoded beta molecule per two T cells.

There are 13 residues in the CDR3. The V gene's germline CDR1 is GTSNPN and CDR2 SVGIG (reference sequence). V was clipped by 5 bases and J by 5 bases, with 13 bases between them. The study's findings and limits: Naive and antigen-experienced cells could not be conclusively compared, given unsorted PBMCs. As age increased, TCR beta diversity per million T cells fell in a roughly linear fashion.

Using a J-beta primer mix together with a sample-barcoded 5' primer, a second PCR was run for about 6 to 12 cycles. Each sample provided no less than 2.5 million CDR3-containing paired-end reads. Each CDR3 protein gets one entry after TCRdb re-called the 5' RACE reads with MiXCR. The data contain about 1.7 million distinct CDR3 sequences, about 28% of them seen just once; the ten biggest clones take up less than 9.5%. Remarks on this clonotype: No antigen is known for it.

The TCR was taken from a woman aged 25 to 39 in good health. The chain is built from TRBV30 and TRBJ2-1; D is possibly TRBD2 (6 bases). The sequenced sample was blood. CDR3 in amino acids: CAWGMWGDNEQFF. The CDR3 DNA follows: TGTGCCTGGGGTATGTGGGGGGACAATGAGCAGTTCTTC.